The 30 T cell receptor beta chains listed next were all sequenced from one sample in a study of blood T cell repertoires in COVID-19. Profiled with immunoSEQ multiplex PCR; TCRdb holds only in-frame clones, not every one. The profile shows roughly 390,000 clones, about 85% of them singletons. The sample taken for sequencing was peripheral blood. These TCRs come from a woman younger than 30 with acute or convalescent COVID-19.

The J gene is TRBJ2-3, the V gene TRBV7-9; D possibly corresponds to TRBD2 (5 bases). The CDR3 spans 14 residues. Germline CDR1 SEHNR, CDR2 FQNEAQ (reference sequence). V was shortened by 5 bases and J by 4 bases, with 13 bases between the two germline ends. The CDR3 spells CASSPEVPADTQYF. As DNA, the CDR3 is TGTGCCAGCAGCCCGGAGGTGCCCGCAGATACGCAGTATTTT.

This chain uses TRBV2 with TRBJ2-7, with 8 bases fitting TRBD1. The CDR3 consists of 14 residues. V lost 5 bases to trimming and J lost 2 bases; unmatched junction nucleotides: 5. Per the germline V gene, CDR1 is SNHLY and CDR2 is FYNNEI. In nucleotides, the CDR3 is TGTGCCAGCAGTAGGGGGACAGGCCCCTACGAGCAGTACTTC. Protein: CASSRGTGPYEQYF.

The chain combines TRBV2 with TRBJ1-1; a possible D gene is TRBD1 (6 bases). CDR1 and CDR2 (germline): SNHLY, FYNNEI. Trimming left V 5 bases short and J 1 base short, with 14 bases between. The CDR3 extends over 15 amino acids. Here the CDR3 reads CASSYTNRENTEAFF. Written as DNA, the CDR3 is TGTGCCAGCAGTTATACCAACAGGGAGAACACTGAAGCTTTCTTT. Full variable domain (remainder filled in from reference TRBV2 and TRBJ1-1): EPEVTQTPSHQVTQMGQEVILRCVPISNHLYFYWYRQILGQKVEFLVSFYNNEISEKSEIFDDQFSVERPDGSNFTLKIRSTKLEDSAMYFCASSYTNRENTEAFFGQGTRLTVV.

This chain uses TRBV19 with TRBJ1-6; weak D call: TRBD1 (6 bases). CDR3 length equals 15 residues. Germline assignment: CDR1 LNHDA and CDR2 SQIVND (reference sequence). Trimming pared 9 bases from V and 0 bases from J, leaving 12 bases between. CDR3 bases: TGTGCCAGAAACGACAGGAGCTCCTATAATTCACCCCTCCACTTT. Amino acid sequence: CARNDRSSYNSPLHF. Looking up the rest from reference TRBV19 and TRBJ1-6 gives the full variable domain: DGGITQSPKYLFRKEGQNVTLSCEQNLNHDAMYWYRQDPGQGLRLIYYSQIVNDFQKGDIAEGYSVSREKKESFPLTVTSAQKNPTAFYLCARNDRSSYNSPLHFGNGTRLTVT.

This clone occurred once. The chain uses TRBV7-3 and TRBJ2-5; 9 nucleotides match TRBD1. The CDR3 is 14 residues long. The V and J ends lost 5 bases and 5 bases, in that order; junction bases with no gene match: 6. CDR1 is SGHTA, CDR2 FQGTGA, per germline. CDR3 sequence (DNA): TGTGCCAGCAGCCTGACAGGGGGAATGGAGACCCAGTACTTC. The encoded protein is CASSLTGGMETQYF. The full variable domain, its missing parts supplied by reference TRBV7-3 and TRBJ2-5, is GAGVSQTPSNKVTEKGKYVELRCDPISGHTALYWYRQSLGQGPEFLIYFQGTGAADDSGLPNDRFFAVRPEGSVSTLKIQRTERGDSAVYLCASSLTGGMETQYFGPGTRLLVL.

V is TRBV27 and J is TRBJ2-3; tentative D call: TRBD2 (6 bases). V was clipped by 5 bases and J by 4 bases, with 22 bases between them. The CDR3 covers 17 residues. From germline, CDR1 is MNHEY and CDR2 SMNVEV (reference sequence). The CDR3 coding sequence is TGTGCCAGCAGTCCCGATTCCTGGGCGGGGACGGCAGATACGCAGTATTTT. Protein product: CASSPDSWAGTADTQYF.

This sequence joins TRBV2 and TRBJ2-3; 8 bases align to TRBD1. The CDR3 runs to 15 residues. Germline trimming cut 10 bases from V and 2 bases from J; bases unmatched to any gene: 11. The germline CDR1 and CDR2 sequences are SNHLY and FYNNEI. CDR3 amino acids: CATHKQGALTDTQYF. The CDR3 DNA reads TGTGCCACCCATAAGCAGGGGGCCCTCACAGATACGCAGTATTTT.

This chain joins TRBV19 and TRBJ2-7; maybe TRBD2 (6 bases). The length of the CDR3 is 15 residues. The V end lost 2 bases, the J end lost 1 base, and 12 bases lay between the germline ends. Germline V gene sequence: CDR1 LNHDA, CDR2 SQIVND (reference sequence). Written as DNA, the CDR3 is TGTGCCAGTAGTATATGGGACTCCCCGTCCTACGAGCAGTACTTC. It encodes CASSIWDSPSYEQYF.

V gene TRBV6-1 combines with J gene TRBJ1-2; no reliable D call. The ends were cut back, 2 bases at V and 4 bases at J, with 14 bases in the middle. Germline lookup yields CDR1 MNHNS and CDR2 SASEGT. The CDR3 runs 15 residues. CDR3 loop: CASSEREGGGYGYTF. The CDR3 coding sequence is TGTGCCAGCAGTGAAAGAGAGGGTGGTGGCTATGGCTACACCTTC.

This clone has only a few counts. V usage is TRBV2 and J usage is TRBJ2-2; possible D gene TRBD2, 5 bases. The CDR3 covers 13 residues. The V end lost 7 bases, the J end lost 6 bases, and 12 bases lay between the germline ends. Germline V gene sequence: CDR1 SNHLY, CDR2 FYNNEI. CDR3 amino acids: CASMVAEAGELFF. In DNA form, the CDR3 reads TGTGCCAGCATGGTCGCGGAGGCCGGGGAGCTGTTTTTT.

This clone was recorded once. The chain has TRBV11-2 and TRBJ2-1, with 9 nucleotides matching TRBD2. Germline-derived CDR1 and CDR2 are SGHAT and FQNNGV. The ends lost 5 bases at V and 3 bases at J; junction bases unmatched: 5. The CDR3 totals 15 residues. The CDR3 loop reads CASSVGLANYNEQFF. As DNA, the CDR3 is TGTGCCAGCAGCGTAGGACTAGCGAACTACAATGAGCAGTTCTTC.

This clone turned up a few times. The genes are TRBV27 and TRBJ1-4, with TRBD1 matching over 7 bases. The trim removed 6 bases at V and 0 bases at J, leaving 7 bases unmatched. Germline loops: CDR1 MNHEY, CDR2 SMNVEV (reference sequence). The CDR3 covers 16 residues. The CDR3 protein is CASREQGTATNEKLFF. DNA of the CDR3: TGTGCCAGCAGGGAGCAGGGGACAGCAACTAATGAAAAACTGTTTTTT. The whole variable domain, remainder taken from reference TRBV27 and TRBJ1-4, is EAQVTQNPRYLITVTGKKLTVTCSQNMNHEYMSWYRQDPGLGLRQIYYSMNVEVTDKGDVPEGYKVSRKEKRNFPLILESPSPNQTSLYFCASREQGTATNEKLFFGSGTQLSVL.

The rearrangement uses TRBV3-1 (or the pseudogene TRBV3-2) and TRBJ1-1; D not resolved. The germline CDR1 and CDR2 sequences are LGHDT and YNNKEL (reference sequence). V was pared by 2 bases and J by 2 bases, with 9 bases between. There are 14 residues in the CDR3. CDR3 region: CASSQREGNTEAFF. The CDR3 DNA reads TGTGCCAGCAGCCAACGGGAGGGAAACACTGAAGCTTTCTTT.

This clone was counted once. This rearrangement joins TRBV28 to TRBJ2-7; D may be TRBD2 (6 bases). This CDR3 is 14 amino acids long. V was pared by 7 bases and J by 1 base, with 14 bases between. Per germline, CDR1 MDHEN and CDR2 SYDVKM. The CDR3 DNA follows: TGTGCCAGCAATCGGCGGGATCTTTCCTACGAGCAGTACTTC. The encoded protein is CASNRRDLSYEQYF.

This chain joins TRBV3-1 (or the pseudogene TRBV3-2) and TRBJ2-6; D unresolved. Germline V gene sequence: CDR1 LGHDT, CDR2 YNNKEL (reference sequence). Trimming took 6 bases from V and 0 from J, leaving 6 bases between them. The CDR3 loop spans 14 amino acids. This CDR3 is CASSSSSGANVLTF. The CDR3 DNA reads as TGTGCCAGCAGTTCCTCCTCTGGGGCCAACGTCCTGACTTTC.

The chain couples TRBV3-1 (or the pseudogene TRBV3-2) to TRBJ1-6, with D perhaps matching TRBD1 (6 bases). V lost 5 bases, J lost 5 bases, and 10 bases lay in between. In germline, CDR1 is LGHDT, CDR2 YNNKEL (reference sequence). There are 14 residues in the CDR3. Here the CDR3 reads CASSTGTNNSPLHF. The CDR3 nucleotides are TGTGCCAGCAGCACCGGGACAAATAATTCACCCCTCCACTTT.

The chain combines TRBV18 with TRBJ1-1; D is unclear. Looked up from germline, CDR1 is KGHSH and CDR2 is LQKENI. Trimming took 5 bases from V and 2 from J, leaving 9 bases between them. This CDR3 spans 13 amino acids. The CDR3 sequence: CASSSNLNTEAFF. CDR3 in DNA: TGTGCCAGCTCAAGCAACCTAAACACTGAAGCTTTCTTT.

For this clone: Other DNA variants within this sample encode the same CDR3. The chain recombines TRBV18 with TRBJ1-5; D may be TRBD1 (6 bases). The CDR3 spans 15 residues. Germline V CDR1 and CDR2: KGHSH, LQKENI. Trimming cost V 3 bases and J 1 base, with 10 bases left between them. CDR3 amino acids: CASSPQQGSNQPQHF. The CDR3 region has the DNA TGTGCCAGCTCACCGCAGCAGGGGAGCAATCAGCCCCAGCATTTT.

This clone was observed a handful of times. This chain uses TRBV28 with TRBJ2-7; TRBD2 matches 9 bases. Per germline, CDR1 MDHEN and CDR2 SYDVKM. The CDR3 runs 14 residues. Trimming removed 6 bases from V and 3 bases from J; junction bases left unmatched: 6. CDR3 loop: CASSPIAGVYEQYF. For the CDR3, the DNA is TGTGCCAGCAGCCCCATAGCGGGAGTCTACGAGCAGTACTTC.

CDR3 in amino acids: CAWNGDRDLETQYF. In DNA form, the CDR3 reads TGTGCCTGGAATGGTGACAGGGACTTGGAGACCCAGTACTTC. V is TRBV30 and J is TRBJ2-5; a weak D match, TRBD1 (7 bases). The V end lost 4 bases, the J end lost 5 bases, and 17 bases lay between the germline ends. This CDR3 has 14 amino acids. CDR1 and CDR2 (germline): GTSNPN, SVGIG (reference sequence).

This sequence joins TRBV3-1 (or the pseudogene TRBV3-2) and TRBJ2-5, with TRBD1 identical over 7 bases. CDR1 is LGHDT and CDR2 is YNNKEL in the germline V gene (reference sequence). With 1 base clipped from V and 4 bases from J, the junction kept 9 bases outside the gene matches. This CDR3 region has 16 residues. The CDR3 bases are TGTGCCAGCAGCCAAGCCCGGACAGGACCGGGAGAGACCCAGTACTTC. This encodes CASSQARTGPGETQYF.

The chain employs TRBV2 and TRBJ2-1; tentative D call: TRBD2 (6 bases). The V end was cut by 5 bases, the J end by 7 bases, with 21 bases between. The CDR3 loop spans 16 amino acids. Germline CDR1 is SNHLY and CDR2 is FYNNEI. The CDR3 DNA sequence: TGTGCCAGCAGTTACGTTTCCGGGACTGATAAAAATGAGCAGTTCTTC. It specifies CASSYVSGTDKNEQFF.

The genes are TRBV18 and TRBJ2-7; the D gene could be TRBD1 or TRBD2 (5 bases each). Trimming took 5 bases from V and 5 from J, leaving 19 bases between them. The CDR3 has 15 residues. Germline V gene sequence: CDR1 KGHSH, CDR2 LQKENI. Here the CDR3 reads CASSSLGEPNNEQYF. CDR3 sequence (DNA): TGTGCCAGCTCATCACTAGGGGAACCTAACAACGAGCAGTACTTC.

V is TRBV28 and J is TRBJ1-3; 9 bases match TRBD1. Trimming at V came to 7 bases and at J to 2 bases, leaving 3 bases not matched to a gene. CDR1 MDHEN and CDR2 SYDVKM come from the germline V gene. The CDR3 consists of 14 residues. This CDR3 is CASIRDRAGNTIYF. The CDR3 coding sequence is TGTGCCAGCATTCGGGACAGGGCTGGAAACACCATATATTTT.

The sample holds one count of this clone. The V and J genes are TRBV18 and TRBJ2-7; possibly TRBD1 for D (6 bases). V was shortened by 4 bases and J by 2 bases, with 18 bases between the two germline ends. Per germline, CDR1 KGHSH and CDR2 LQKENI. This CDR3 has 16 residues. The CDR3 nucleotides are TGTGCCAGCTCACGAGACCGGGACACTAACACCTACGAGCAGTACTTC. Encoded protein: CASSRDRDTNTYEQYF.

This clone was seen just once. The chain has TRBV11-3 and TRBJ2-2; 13 positions agree with TRBD2. The CDR3 sequence is 17 residues long. V lost 5 bases, J lost 1 base, and 4 bases stayed unmatched. Germline lookup yields CDR1 SGHNT and CDR2 YENEEA. CDR3 loop: CASSTGTSGVNTGELFF. The CDR3 nucleotides read TGTGCCAGCAGCACCGGGACTAGCGGGGTGAACACCGGGGAGCTGTTTTTT.

The chain employs TRBV11-3 and TRBJ1-1, with TRBD1 identical over 8 bases. Trimming at V came to 5 bases and at J to 3 bases, leaving 11 bases not matched to a gene. Germline V CDR1 and CDR2: SGHNT, YENEEA. This CDR3 is 16 amino acids long. In DNA form, the CDR3 reads TGTGCCAGCAGCCTCAGCTCTGTGACAGGGGACACTGAAGCTTTCTTT. Its protein is CASSLSSVTGDTEAFF.

The chain couples TRBV14 to TRBJ1-1; D is perhaps TRBD1 (5 bases). The CDR3 spans 15 residues. Germline V CDR1 and CDR2: SGHDN, FVKESK. V lost 4 bases to trimming and J lost 1 base, with 13 bases between them. CDR3 DNA: TGTGCCAGCAGCCTGTTTACTACAGGGAACACTGAAGCTTTCTTT. This encodes CASSLFTTGNTEAFF.

J is TRBJ1-5 and V is TRBV25-1; possibly TRBD1 for D (5 bases). The germline V gene has CDR1 MGHDK and CDR2 SYGVNS. The CDR3 consists of 14 residues. Between the trimmed V and J ends, which lost 6 bases and 4 bases, there was a span of 13 bases. In nucleotides, the CDR3 is TGTGCCAGCAGGGGGGGAGGCGAGAATCAGCCCCAGCATTTT. This gives the protein CASRGGGENQPQHF.

This chain links TRBV6-1 with TRBJ2-5; possibly TRBD1 for D (5 bases). Germline V lookup: CDR1 MNHNS, CDR2 SASEGT. The CDR3 runs to 15 residues. V lost 1 base, J lost 5 bases, and 14 bases lay in between. CDR3 sequence: CASSEEDIERETQYF. DNA for the CDR3: TGTGCCAGCAGTGAAGAGGACATAGAGAGGGAGACCCAGTACTTC.